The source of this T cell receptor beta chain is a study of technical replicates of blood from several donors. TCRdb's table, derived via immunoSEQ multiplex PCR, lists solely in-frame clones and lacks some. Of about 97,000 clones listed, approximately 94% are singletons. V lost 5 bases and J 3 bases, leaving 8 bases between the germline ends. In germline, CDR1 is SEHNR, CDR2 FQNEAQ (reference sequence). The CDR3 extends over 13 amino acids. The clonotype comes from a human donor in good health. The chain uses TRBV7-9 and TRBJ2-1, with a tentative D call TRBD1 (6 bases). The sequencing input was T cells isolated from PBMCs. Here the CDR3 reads CASSQQGYNEQFF. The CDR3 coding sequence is TGTGCCAGCAGCCAACAGGGCTACAATGAGCAGTTCTTC. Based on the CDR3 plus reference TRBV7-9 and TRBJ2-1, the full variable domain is DTGVSQNPRHKITKRGQNVTFRCDPISEHNRLYWYRQTLGQGPEFLTYFQNEAQLEKSRLLSDRFSAERPKGSFSTLEIQRTEQGDSAMYLCASSQQGYNEQFFGPGTRLTVL.